The source of this T cell receptor (beta chain) is a study of blood T cell repertoires in COVID-19. Study overall: Spain, Italy and the United States supplied samples that represented acute and convalescent COVID-19. The analysed material was cDNA or gDNA that came from T cells, B-cell-depleted T cells, or PBMCs.

Trimming pared 4 bases from V and 0 bases from J, leaving 9 bases between. Per the germline V gene, CDR1 is SQVTM and CDR2 is ANQGSEA. The CDR3 sequence is 14 residues long. In the original workflow: Estimation of nucleated cell counts relied on the amplification of reference gene primers. Sequencing used immunoSEQ multiplex PCR; TCRdb keeps in-frame clones, though not all of them. The DNA gave D and trimming, while V, J and clone size come from that table. The table records about 120,000 clones, roughly 84% of them present only once. This sequence originates from a woman older than 75 with acute or convalescent COVID-19. Sequencing was performed on peripheral blood. V gene TRBV29-1 combines with J gene TRBJ1-4, with D uncertain. DNA for the CDR3: TGCAGCGTTGCTTTGGCAGCAACTAATGAAAAACTGTTTTTT. This sequence encodes CSVALAATNEKLFF.